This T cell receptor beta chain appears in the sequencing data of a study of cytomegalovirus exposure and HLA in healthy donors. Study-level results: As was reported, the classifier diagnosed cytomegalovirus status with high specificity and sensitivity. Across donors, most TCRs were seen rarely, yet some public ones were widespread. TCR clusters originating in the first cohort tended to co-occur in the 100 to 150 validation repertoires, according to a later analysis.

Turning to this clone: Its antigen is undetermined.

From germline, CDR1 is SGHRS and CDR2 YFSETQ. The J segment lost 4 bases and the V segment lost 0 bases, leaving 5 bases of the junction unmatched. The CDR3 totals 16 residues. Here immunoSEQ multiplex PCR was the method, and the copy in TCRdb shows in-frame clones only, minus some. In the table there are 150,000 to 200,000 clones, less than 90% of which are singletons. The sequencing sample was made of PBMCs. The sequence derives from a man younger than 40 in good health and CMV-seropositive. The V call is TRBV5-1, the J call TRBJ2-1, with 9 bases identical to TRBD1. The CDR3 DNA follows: TGCGCCAGCAGCTTGGATCCCGGGACAGGGTACAATGAGCAGTTCTTC. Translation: CASSLDPGTGYNEQFF.